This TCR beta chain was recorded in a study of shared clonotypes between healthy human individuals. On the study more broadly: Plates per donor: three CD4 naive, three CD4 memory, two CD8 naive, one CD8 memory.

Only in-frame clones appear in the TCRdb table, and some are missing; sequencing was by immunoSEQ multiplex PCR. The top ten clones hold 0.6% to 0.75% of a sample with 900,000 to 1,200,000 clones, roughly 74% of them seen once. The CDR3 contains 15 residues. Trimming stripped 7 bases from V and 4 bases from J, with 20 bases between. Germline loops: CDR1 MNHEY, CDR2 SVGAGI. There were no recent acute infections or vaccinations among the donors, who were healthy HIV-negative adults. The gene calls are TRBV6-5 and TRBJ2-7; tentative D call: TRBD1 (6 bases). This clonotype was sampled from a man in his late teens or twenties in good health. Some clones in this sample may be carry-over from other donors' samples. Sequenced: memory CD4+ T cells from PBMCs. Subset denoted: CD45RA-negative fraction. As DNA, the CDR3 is TGTGCCAGCACCCCTTCGACAGGTTTTTCGTACGAGCAGTACTTC. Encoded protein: CASTPSTGFSYEQYF.